A single T cell receptor (beta chain) is shown here with its context. The data derive from a study of OX40 agonist ivuxolimab in advanced cancers. In the study overall: Patients received intravenous ivuxolimab every 2 weeks at 0.01 to 10 mg/kg.

TCRdb keeps only in-frame clones here, not all; method: immunoSEQ multiplex PCR. This sample carries some 41,000 clones, 86% of them seen once, and the ten largest clones take 2% to 2.5%. Trimming removed 5 bases from V and 3 bases from J; junction bases left unmatched: 11. CDR3 length: 18 amino acids. Germline CDR1 is SGHAT and CDR2 is FQNNGV. V and J are TRBV11-2 and TRBJ2-2, with 11 bases matching TRBD2. The clonotype comes from an adult with an advanced solid tumor such as melanoma, head and neck, liver or kidney cancer. Sequenced material: CD4+ or CD8+ T cells sorted from blood, taken in a trial of the OX40 agonist ivuxolimab. The CDR3 region is CASSTNPTSGTYTGELFF. The DNA for the CDR3 is TGTGCCAGCAGCACAAACCCGACTAGCGGGACATACACCGGGGAGCTGTTTTTT.